This TCR beta chain is drawn from a study of cytomegalovirus exposure and HLA in healthy donors. Amplification used 60 Vbeta primers and 13 Jbeta primers. The assay was immunoSEQ multiplex PCR, and TCRdb's table has in-frame clones only and misses some. Recorded here are around 57,000 clones; the top ten clones represent 11%. Study-wide findings and caveats: Researchers had no immune exposure information except CMV serostatus available. Segments of the TCR beta V type were, in most cases, productive about 90% or about 30% of the time in an earlier analysis. Exclusion applied to some V segments, including TRBV6-2 and TRBV6-3, as they were indistinguishable.

The germline gives CDR1 GTSNPN, CDR2 SVGIG (reference sequence). With 2 bases clipped from V and 5 bases from J, the junction kept 8 bases outside the gene matches. The CDR3 has 14 amino acids. With respect to this clone: The antigen is not known.

This TCR came from a woman between 50 and 59 years old in good health and CMV-seropositive. The V gene is TRBV30, the J gene TRBJ2-5; TRBD2 agrees at 7 bases. The sequenced sample consisted of PBMCs. CDR3 in amino acids: CAWSKGGQGETQYF. CDR3 DNA: TGTGCCTGGAGTAAGGGAGGGCAAGGGGAGACCCAGTACTTC.